These 16 T cell receptor beta chains were all obtained from the same sample, sequenced in a study of cytomegalovirus exposure and HLA in healthy donors. It was with 60 Vbeta and 13 Jbeta primers that the PCR ran. Sequencing used immunoSEQ multiplex PCR; TCRdb keeps in-frame clones, though not all of them. The sample lists about 120,000 clones; 77% were seen once. Sequencing was carried out using PBMCs. The receptor source for this set is a man aged 35 to 55 in good health and CMV-seropositive.

The chain joins TRBV28 to TRBJ2-7; the D is unclear. Germline V gene lookup returns CDR1 MDHEN and CDR2 SYDVKM. Trimming took off 2 bases at V and 2 bases at J, with 10 bases between the two ends. The CDR3 length is 14 residues. The CDR3 sequence: CASSLGRWTYEQYF. CDR3 nucleotide sequence: TGTGCCAGCAGTTTAGGCAGGTGGACCTACGAGCAGTACTTC.

This chain links TRBV30 with TRBJ1-6, with a weak D call TRBD1 (6 bases). Germline V gene data show CDR1 as GTSNPN and CDR2 as SVGIG (reference sequence). V was cut by 0 bases and J by 14 bases, with 14 bases left in between. This CDR3 has 13 amino acids. The CDR3 nucleotides read TGTGCCTGGAGTGTCCAGGGGAAGGGAACCCTCCACTTT. Translation: CAWSVQGKGTLHF.

There are a few counts of this clone. Different DNA sequences within this sample yield the same CDR3. The chain carries TRBV4-1 and TRBJ1-4, with 9 bases aligning to TRBD1. J lost 5 bases, V lost 0 bases, and 4 bases had no gene match. The V gene's germline CDR1 is MGHRA and CDR2 YSYEKL. This CDR3 has 16 residues. The CDR3 sequence: CASSQERGTGNEKLFF. The CDR3, as DNA: TGCGCCAGCAGCCAAGAAAGGGGGACAGGGAATGAAAAACTGTTTTTT.

The chain is built from TRBV7-9 and TRBJ2-3; D is possibly TRBD2 (6 bases). The CDR3 contains 15 residues. The germline gives CDR1 SEHNR, CDR2 FQNEAQ (reference sequence). V dropped 6 bases and J dropped 2 bases, with 15 bases sitting between them. This CDR3 is CASRIIAEATDTQYF. In DNA form, the CDR3 reads TGTGCCAGCAGGATCATAGCGGAAGCCACAGATACGCAGTATTTT.

V usage is TRBV12-5 and J usage is TRBJ2-7; 11 bases align to TRBD1. The junction had 8 bases not matched to a gene; V was cut back by 5 bases and J by 5 bases. Germline V gene sequence: CDR1 LGHNT, CDR2 FRNRAP. This CDR3 comprises 15 residues. The CDR3 DNA reads as TGTGCTAGTGGTAAAGTGGGACAGGGGGGCGACGAGCAGTACTTC. Translation: CASGKVGQGGDEQYF.

CDR3 nucleotides: TGTGCCAGCGAGGGCGGAAACACAGATACGCAGTATTTT. It translates to CASEGGNTDTQYF. The rearrangement joins TRBV6-5 to TRBJ2-3, with D maybe TRBD2 (5 bases). Trimming took 8 bases from V and 2 from J, leaving 11 bases between them. The germline CDR1 and CDR2 sequences are MNHEY and SVGAGI. This CDR3 comprises 13 residues.

The V call is TRBV28, the J call TRBJ1-6; 7 bases are a match to TRBD1. In germline, CDR1 is MDHEN, CDR2 SYDVKM. J lost 3 bases, V lost 3 bases, and 8 bases had no gene match. The CDR3 sequence is 17 residues long. CDR3 residues: CASSFFGTEGYNSPLHF. In nucleotides, the CDR3 is TGTGCCAGCAGTTTTTTTGGGACAGAAGGCTATAATTCACCCCTCCACTTT.

The CDR3 DNA sequence: TGCGCCAGCAGCATCGACAGGGACGAGCAGTACTTC. As protein: CASSIDRDEQYF. The chain employs TRBV5-1 and TRBJ2-7; 7 nucleotides match TRBD1. The CDR3 runs 12 residues. The ends lost 4 bases at V and 5 bases at J; junction bases unmatched: 3. Germline CDR1 reads SGHRS; CDR2 reads YFSETQ.

The V call is TRBV5-5, the J call TRBJ1-5; the D gene is possibly TRBD1 (6 bases). In germline, CDR1 is SGHKS, CDR2 YYEKEE (reference sequence). Trimming pared 4 bases from V and 3 bases from J, leaving 14 bases between. This CDR3 spans 15 amino acids. In DNA form, the CDR3 reads TGTGCCAGCAGCGCAACCGGGACATACAATCAGCCCCAGCATTTT. It specifies CASSATGTYNQPQHF.

The chain links TRBV28 to TRBJ2-6; TRBD1 might be the D (5 bases). V lost 2 bases and J lost 4, with 12 bases in between. The CDR3 has 16 amino acids. The germline V gene encodes CDR1 MDHEN and CDR2 SYDVKM. CDR3 coding DNA: TGTGCCAGCAGTTTACAGGGTATGTCCGGGGCCAACGTCCTGACTTTC. It codes for CASSLQGMSGANVLTF.

The chain joins TRBV6-1 to TRBJ2-7; TRBD2 is a possible D gene (6 bases). Trimming shortened V by 10 bases and J by 3 bases, and 19 bases separated the two germline ends. The germline gives CDR1 MNHNS, CDR2 SASEGT. The CDR3 covers 14 residues. The CDR3 coding sequence is TGTGCCATCACGGCAGCTTCGCGGGGCTACGAGCAGTACTTC. It is translated as CAITAASRGYEQYF.

The chain is built from TRBV5-1 and TRBJ1-2; 9 nucleotides line up with TRBD1. The V and J ends lost 4 bases and 8 bases, in that order; junction bases with no gene match: 6. Germline assignment: CDR1 SGHRS and CDR2 YFSETQ. The CDR3 sequence is 13 residues long. The CDR3 here is CASSEWTGDGYTF. The DNA of the CDR3 is TGCGCCAGCAGCGAATGGACAGGGGACGGCTACACCTTC.

The rearrangement links TRBV18 to TRBJ2-1, with 8 bases fitting TRBD2. Germline V lookup: CDR1 KGHSH, CDR2 LQKENI. This CDR3 region has 17 residues. V was pared by 5 bases and J by 0 bases, with 9 bases of the junction left unmatched. The CDR3 here is CASSVTSGLHSYNEQFF. The CDR3 DNA reads TGTGCCAGCTCAGTTACTAGCGGTCTACACTCCTACAATGAGCAGTTCTTC.

In this sample, this clone turned up once. The chain links TRBV19 to TRBJ1-1, with D hard to call. V shed 3 bases and J shed 6 bases, with 14 bases lying between them. This CDR3 contains 14 residues. Germline V lookup: CDR1 LNHDA, CDR2 SQIVND (reference sequence). Here the CDR3 reads CASSIEETAAEAFF. The CDR3 nucleotides are TGTGCCAGTAGTATTGAAGAGACGGCGGCTGAAGCTTTCTTT.

The chain carries TRBV28 and TRBJ1-2; D may be TRBD1 (5 bases). Germline lookup yields CDR1 MDHEN and CDR2 SYDVKM. The V and J ends lost 7 bases and 2 bases respectively, with 11 bases between them. This CDR3 is 13 amino acids long. CDR3 DNA sequence: TGTGCCAGCACCTGGGGGGGGAACTATGGCTACACCTTC. Protein: CASTWGGNYGYTF.

This rearrangement joins TRBV6-6 to TRBJ2-7, with a possible D match to TRBD1 (7 bases). Germline V gene sequence: CDR1 MNHNY, CDR2 SVGAGI (reference sequence). V lost 6 bases to trimming and J lost 4 bases, with 10 bases between them. This CDR3 region has 12 residues. The CDR3 nucleotides read TGTGCCAGCAGGCAGGGGGGATACGAGCAGTACTTC. Translation: CASRQGGYEQYF.